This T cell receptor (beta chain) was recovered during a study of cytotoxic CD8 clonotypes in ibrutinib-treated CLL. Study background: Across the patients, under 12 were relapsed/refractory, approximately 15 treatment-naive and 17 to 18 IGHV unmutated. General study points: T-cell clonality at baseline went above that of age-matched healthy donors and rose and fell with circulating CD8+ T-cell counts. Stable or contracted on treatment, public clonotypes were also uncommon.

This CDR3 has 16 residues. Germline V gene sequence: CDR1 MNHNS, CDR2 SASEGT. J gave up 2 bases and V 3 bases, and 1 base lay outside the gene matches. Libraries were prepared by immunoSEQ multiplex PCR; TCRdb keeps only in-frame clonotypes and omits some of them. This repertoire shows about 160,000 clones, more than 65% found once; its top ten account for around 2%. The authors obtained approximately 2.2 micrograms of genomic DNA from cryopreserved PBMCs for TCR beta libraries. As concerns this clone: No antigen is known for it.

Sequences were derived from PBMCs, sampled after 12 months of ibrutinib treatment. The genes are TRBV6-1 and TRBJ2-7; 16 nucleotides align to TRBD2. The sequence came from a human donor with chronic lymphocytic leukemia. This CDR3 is CASSEGTSGRAYEQYF. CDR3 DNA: TGTGCCAGCAGTGAGGGGACTAGCGGGAGGGCCTACGAGCAGTACTTC.